The T cell receptor beta chain described here comes from a study of lymphopenia after photon versus proton radiotherapy. The study, taken as a whole, reports: Oligoclonal CD8+ Temra expansion after nadir drove photon patients' diversity drop. Relative stability marked proton patients; photon patients lost diversity and naive cells. Post-nadir TCR diversity decline inversely tracked overall survival among those who died.

As regards this clone: What it binds is not known. Other DNA sequences in the sample encode the same CDR3.

This CDR3 has 12 residues. V was cut by 3 bases and J by 9 bases, with 9 bases left in between. In germline, CDR1 is LGHNA, CDR2 YSLEER. Using immunoSEQ multiplex PCR, the repertoire was profiled, and TCRdb retains in-frame clones only, with some absent. The sample shows tens of thousands of clones, around 87% of them seen only once. The TCR originated in an elderly man with esophageal cancer. The material sequenced was peripheral blood, taken from a patient treated with proton-based radiotherapy. This sequence joins TRBV4-3 and TRBJ2-1; no clear D gene. CDR3 in DNA: TGCGCCAGCAGCCAGGCCTCGGGTGAGCAGTTCTTC. Amino acid sequence: CASSQASGEQFF.